These 2 T cell receptor beta chains were all obtained from the same sample, sequenced in a study of blood T cell repertoires in COVID-19. Generated by immunoSEQ multiplex PCR, the TCRdb table keeps only in-frame clones and is missing some. The repertoire includes about 370,000 clones, roughly 86% of them detected once, and 1.5% to 2% sits in the top ten. The specimen was PBMCs or T cells enriched from blood (not recorded which). Source of these receptors: a woman aged 30 to 39 who had recovered from COVID-19.

The chain carries TRBV15 and TRBJ2-1; 7 nucleotides line up with TRBD1. The CDR3 extends over 16 amino acids. Germline loops: CDR1 LNHNV, CDR2 YYDKDF (reference sequence). V lost 1 base and J lost 12; bases outside the gene matches: 15. CDR3 nucleotide sequence: TGTGCCACCAGCAGAGTCGGACAGGTGGCGCTTATGGGGCAGTTCTTC. Encoded protein: CATSRVGQVALMGQFF. The variable domain in full, completed from reference TRBV15 and TRBJ2-1, reads DAMVIQNPRYQVTQFGKPVTLSCSQTLNHNVMYWYQQKSSQAPKLLFHYYDKDFNNEADTPDNFQSRRPNTSFCFLDIRSPGLGDTAMYLCATSRVGQVALMGQFFGPGTRLTVL.

The CDR3 loop is CASSSGMGGTDTQYF. CDR3 in DNA: TGTGCCAGCAGTAGCGGGATGGGGGGAACAGATACGCAGTATTTT. The chain recombines TRBV27 with TRBJ2-3, with 7 positions matching TRBD2. Trimming cost V 5 bases and J 3 bases; bases outside gene matches: 8. The germline V gene encodes CDR1 MNHEY and CDR2 SMNVEV (reference sequence). The CDR3 is 15 amino acids.